Following are 15 T cell receptor beta chains from one sample sequenced in a study of CD4 and CD8 cells across lung adenocarcinoma regions. MiXCR was run by TCRdb on the PCR reads, yielding one entry per CDR3 protein. This table holds tens of thousands of distinct CDR3 sequences, about 50% found once. The material sequenced was CD8+ T cells from the center of a lung tumor. The receptors originated from a female donor with lung adenocarcinoma. The CD4 and CD8 labels of this study may be unreliable.

As concerns this clonotype: A much larger clonotype is one base distant, so this may be a read error. No conserved phenylalanine or tryptophan is present at the end of the CDR3, so a read error is the likely explanation. V gene TRBV6-1 combines with J gene TRBJ2-1; tentatively, D is TRBD2 (6 bases). The V gene lost 8 bases and the J gene lost 8 bases, with 7 bases spanning the gap. Germline CDR1 MNHNS, CDR2 SASEGT. The CDR3 consists of 10 residues. The CDR3 sequence: CASGDYEQFS. DNA for the CDR3: TGTGCCAGCGGGGACTATGAGCAGTTCTCC.

The chain recombines TRBV27 with TRBJ2-5; perhaps TRBD1 as D (6 bases). Germline CDR1 MNHEY, CDR2 SMNVEV (reference sequence). The V end lost 1 base, the J end lost 5 bases, and 8 bases lay between the germline ends. CDR3 length equals 13 residues. The CDR3: CASSLYQGETQYF. Written as DNA, the CDR3 is TGTGCCAGCAGTTTATACCAGGGGGAGACCCAGTACTTC.

The chain links TRBV11-2 to TRBJ2-5, with TRBD2 identical over 14 bases. The germline V gene has CDR1 SGHAT and CDR2 FQNNGV. The CDR3 contains 17 residues. J gave up 11 bases and V 5 bases, and 16 bases lay outside the gene matches. The CDR3 coding sequence is TGTGCCAGCAGCAGAACCGGGACTAGCGGGAGAAAGGCTGAGCAGTACTTC. Amino acids: CASSRTGTSGRKAEQYF.

This clonotype was counted only a few times. At one boundary the junction diverges from the germline segment, which might be a read error. The genes are TRBV10-2 and TRBJ2-4; D possibly matches TRBD1 or TRBD2 (5 bases each). The CDR3 sequence is 15 residues long. From germline, CDR1 is WSHSY and CDR2 SAAADI. CDR3 DNA sequence: TGCGCCAGCAGTACGGGGCGGCGAGCCAAAAACACTCAGTACTTC. Amino acid sequence: CASSTGRRAKNTQYF.

This clonotype occurred a few times. J is TRBJ2-1 and V is TRBV6-1; 8 bases match TRBD2. The J call may be incorrect, as the DNA end agrees better with TRBJ2-7. This CDR3 contains 13 residues. The germline V gene encodes CDR1 MNHNS and CDR2 SASEGT. The CDR3 DNA follows: TGTGCCAGCAGCGGGACTAGGAGGTACGAGCAGTACTTC. It translates to CASSGTRRYEQYF.

The chain has TRBV6-2 or TRBV6-3 and TRBJ2-5; maybe TRBD2 (7 bases). This CDR3 spans 17 amino acids. V was shortened by 5 bases and J by 11 bases, with 30 bases between the two germline ends. Germline CDR1 and CDR2: MNHEY and SVGEGT. CDR3 DNA sequence: TGTGCCAGCAGTGGAACTGCGGGGGCAGCCCTCGCAGGCGGGCAGTACTTC. Amino acid sequence: CASSGTAGAALAGGQYF.

This clonotype was recorded a few times. The chain combines TRBV11-2 with TRBJ2-3; D is undetermined. Germline V CDR1 and CDR2: SGHAT, FQNNGV. The CDR3 spans 12 residues. V shed 1 base and J shed 5 bases, with 4 bases lying between them. This chain's CDR3 is CASSLVRDTQYF. CDR3 sequence (DNA): TGTGCCAGCAGCTTAGTTCGAGATACGCAGTATTTT. The whole variable domain, filled in from reference TRBV11-2 and TRBJ2-3, reads EAGVAQSPRYKIIEKRQSVAFWCNPISGHATLYWYQQILGQGPKLLIQFQNNGVVDDSQLPKDRFSAERLKGVDSTLKIQPAKLEDSAVYLCASSLVRDTQYFGPGTRLTVL.

The CDR3 loop is CAAFGSRDAYNEQFF. The DNA of the CDR3 is TGTGCCGCATTTGGATCCAGGGACGCCTACAATGAGCAGTTCTTC. The rearrangement uses TRBV6-5 and TRBJ2-1; D possibly matches TRBD1 or TRBD2 (5 bases each). The CDR3 runs 15 residues. Germline values: CDR1 MNHEY, CDR2 SVGAGI. Trimming removed 11 bases at V and 2 bases at J, with 19 bases between.

V is TRBV12-3 or TRBV12-4 and J is TRBJ1-2; D ambiguous. The V gene lost 7 bases and the J gene lost 0 bases, with 12 bases spanning the gap. The CDR3 is 14 amino acids. The CDR3, as DNA: TGTGCCAGCAAGCGGGGATCAGCTAACTATGGCTACACCTTC. It specifies CASKRGSANYGYTF.

This clonotype was seen only a few times. Its ends do not fully match the called genes, so a read error is possible. This chain connects TRBV7-7 to TRBJ2-2; TRBD1 agrees at 8 bases. This CDR3 spans 14 amino acids. Germline CDR1 is SSHAT and CDR2 is FNYEAQ (reference sequence). This chain's CDR3 is CASSFRQGSGELFF. The CDR3 coding sequence is TGTGCTAGCAGCTTCCGACAGGGGTCCGGGGAGCTGTTTTTT.

This chain joins TRBV6-5 and TRBJ2-4, with D maybe TRBD1 (5 bases). Germline CDR1 is MNHEY and CDR2 is SVGAGI. Trimming left V 4 bases short and J 4 bases short, with 14 bases between. This CDR3 is built from 15 residues. The CDR3, as DNA: TGTGCCAGCAGTTCGCCAGGGTACCGAAAAAACATTCAGTACTTC. It is translated as CASSSPGYRKNIQYF.

This clonotype was recorded many times. The V and J genes are TRBV7-2 and TRBJ1-2; D is perhaps TRBD1 (6 bases). There are 15 residues in the CDR3. The V and J ends lost 5 bases and 5 bases respectively, with 18 bases between them. Per the germline V gene, CDR1 is SGHTA and CDR2 is FQGNSA. The CDR3 bases are TGTGCCAGCAGCACTTACCAGGGGATGGAATATGGCTACACCTTC. Amino acid sequence: CASSTYQGMEYGYTF.

As to this clonotype: An end of the junction differs from the germline gene, which may be a read error. The J gene is TRBJ2-1, the V gene TRBV6-5, with D perhaps matching TRBD2 (7 bases). The germline V gene encodes CDR1 MNHEY and CDR2 SVGAGI. The CDR3 has 16 amino acids. CDR3 nucleotide sequence: TGTGCCAGCAGTTCGTTTCTAGGGGGGGCCTACAATAAGCAGTTCTTT. Translation gives CASSSFLGGAYNKQFF.

This clonotype is medium-sized (0.01 to 0.1%) within its sample. The chain uses TRBV12-3 or TRBV12-4 and TRBJ2-1, with 9 positions matching TRBD2. V shed 8 bases, J shed 5 bases, and the junction held 10 bases outside the gene matches. There are 15 residues in the CDR3. In DNA, the CDR3 is TGTGCCAGCTCAAAAATAGCGGGGGTTAACAATGAGCAGTTCTTC. Translated: CASSKIAGVNNEQFF.

The chain couples TRBV5-6 to TRBJ2-1; TRBD1 aligns across 9 bases. CDR1 is SGHDT, CDR2 YYEEEE, per germline. Trimming at V came to 7 bases and at J to 3 bases, leaving 11 bases not matched to a gene. The CDR3 totals 16 residues. CDR3 in amino acids: CASLAGTGWNYNEQFF. DNA for the CDR3: TGTGCCAGCCTTGCAGGGACAGGGTGGAACTACAATGAGCAGTTCTTC.